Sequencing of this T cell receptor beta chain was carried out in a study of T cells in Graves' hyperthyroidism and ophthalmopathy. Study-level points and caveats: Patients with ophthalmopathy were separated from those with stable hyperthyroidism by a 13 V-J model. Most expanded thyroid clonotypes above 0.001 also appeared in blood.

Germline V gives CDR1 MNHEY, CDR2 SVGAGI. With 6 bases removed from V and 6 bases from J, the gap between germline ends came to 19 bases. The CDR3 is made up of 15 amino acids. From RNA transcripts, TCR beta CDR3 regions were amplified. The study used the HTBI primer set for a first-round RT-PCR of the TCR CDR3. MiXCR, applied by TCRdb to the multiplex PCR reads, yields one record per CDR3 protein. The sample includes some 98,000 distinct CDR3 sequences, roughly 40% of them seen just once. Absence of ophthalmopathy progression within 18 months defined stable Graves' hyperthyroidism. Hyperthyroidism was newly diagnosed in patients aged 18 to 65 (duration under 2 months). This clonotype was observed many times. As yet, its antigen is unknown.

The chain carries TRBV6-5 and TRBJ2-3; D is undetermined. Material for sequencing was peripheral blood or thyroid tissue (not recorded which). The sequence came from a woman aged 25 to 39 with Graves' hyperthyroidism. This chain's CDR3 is CASSNSLGLGDTQYF. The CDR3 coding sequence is TGTGCCAGCAGCAACAGTCTGGGCCTAGGGGATACGCAGTATTTT.